A selection of T cell receptor beta chains follows, all from one sample in a study of T cells in Graves' hyperthyroidism and ophthalmopathy. TCRdb re-called the multiplex PCR reads with MiXCR, one entry per CDR3 protein. The data show approximately 590,000 distinct CDR3 sequences, more than 15% seen once. The sequenced sample consisted of blood. The receptors derive from a woman aged 30 to 39 with Graves' hyperthyroidism. CDR3s include the opening cysteine and the closing phenylalanine or tryptophan. Fields, in order: D gene, V gene, clone size, J gene, CDR3 protein, CDR3 DNA. The D gene is left open where the match is weak. Part of the rows lack a size; the others show once, few, many or a class for expanded clones.

d_call: TRBD1
v_call: TRBV4-1
clone_size: many
j_call: TRBJ2-1
cdr3_aa: CASSQDWADRGYNEQFF
cdr3_nt: TGCGCCAGCAGCCAAGATTGGGCGGACAGGGGCTACAATGAGCAGTTCTTC

d_call: TRBD1
v_call: TRBV18
clone_size: many
j_call: TRBJ1-1
cdr3_aa: CASSQAQGAERAFF
cdr3_nt: TGTGCCAGCTCACAAGCACAGGGGGCCGAGAGGGCTTTCTTT

d_call: NA
v_call: TRBV20-1
clone_size: many
j_call: TRBJ2-1
cdr3_aa: CSARDIARSSYNEQFF
cdr3_nt: TGCAGTGCTAGAGATATAGCGCGCAGCTCCTACAATGAGCAGTTCTTC

d_call: NA
v_call: TRBV13
clone_size: many
j_call: TRBJ1-1
cdr3_aa: CASKETVNTEAFF
cdr3_nt: TGTGCCAGCAAGGAGACGGTGAACACTGAAGCTTTCTTT

d_call: NA
v_call: TRBV6-5
clone_size: few
j_call: TRBJ1-5
cdr3_aa: CASSYTGQLNQPQHF
cdr3_nt: TGTGCCAGCAGTTACACTGGACAGCTCAATCAGCCCCAGCATTTT

d_call: TRBD1
v_call: TRBV28
clone_size: many
j_call: TRBJ1-2
cdr3_aa: CASRQQGAAGYTF
cdr3_nt: TGTGCCAGCAGACAACAGGGGGCAGCTGGCTACACCTTC

d_call: NA
v_call: TRBV28
clone_size: few
j_call: TRBJ1-5
cdr3_aa: CASRTENFDQPQHF
cdr3_nt: TGTGCCAGCAGAACGGAGAATTTCGATCAGCCCCAGCATTTT

d_call: NA
v_call: TRBV19
clone_size: once
j_call: TRBJ2-3
cdr3_aa: CASMELAGPGGAQYF
cdr3_nt: TGTGCCAGTATGGAGCTAGCCGGGCCCGGTGGTGCGCAGTATTTT

d_call: NA
v_call: TRBV12-3/TRBV12-4
clone_size: many
j_call: TRBJ2-5
cdr3_aa: CASSFRGLETQYF
cdr3_nt: TGTGCCAGCAGTTTTAGGGGCCTAGAGACCCAGTACTTC

d_call: NA
v_call: TRBV11-2
clone_size: NA
j_call: TRBJ1-6
cdr3_aa: CASSLGRPYNSPLHF
cdr3_nt: TGTGCCAGCAGCTTAGGACGGCCCTATAATTCACCCCTCCACTTT

d_call: NA
v_call: TRBV7-2
clone_size: many
j_call: TRBJ2-7
cdr3_aa: CASSFLAPPYEQYF
cdr3_nt: TGTGCCAGCAGCTTCCTAGCACCTCCCTACGAGCAGTACTTC

d_call: NA
v_call: TRBV20-1
clone_size: NA
j_call: TRBJ1-1
cdr3_aa: CSARDLRQAAEAFF
cdr3_nt: TGCAGTGCTAGAGATCTTCGGCAGGCCGCTGAAGCTTTCTTT

d_call: TRBD2
v_call: TRBV4-2
clone_size: NA
j_call: TRBJ2-1
cdr3_aa: CASSQPTSGRANFGEQFF
cdr3_nt: TGTGCCAGCAGCCAACCGACTAGCGGGAGGGCCAATTTCGGTGAGCAGTTCTTC

d_call: NA
v_call: TRBV3-1
clone_size: many
j_call: TRBJ1-5
cdr3_aa: CASSQDQDSNQPQHF
cdr3_nt: TGTGCCAGCAGCCAAGATCAGGATAGCAATCAGCCCCAGCATTTT

d_call: NA
v_call: TRBV19
clone_size: few
j_call: TRBJ2-1
cdr3_aa: CASTDGAATRSEQFF
cdr3_nt: TGTGCCAGTACCGATGGGGCAGCGACTCGTAGTGAGCAGTTCTTC

d_call: TRBD1
v_call: TRBV11-2
clone_size: NA
j_call: TRBJ2-3
cdr3_aa: CASSFRGTGSADTQYF
cdr3_nt: TGTGCCAGCAGCTTCAGGGGGACAGGGAGTGCAGATACGCAGTATTTT

d_call: TRBD2
v_call: TRBV5-1
clone_size: many
j_call: TRBJ2-7
cdr3_aa: CASSPAGTSGNSYEQYF
cdr3_nt: TGCGCCAGCAGCCCAGCCGGGACTAGCGGGAACTCCTACGAGCAGTACTTC

d_call: NA
v_call: TRBV6-5
clone_size: few
j_call: TRBJ2-7
cdr3_aa: CASSYDTESSYEQYF
cdr3_nt: TGTGCCAGCAGTTACGACACGGAGAGCTCCTACGAGCAGTACTTC

d_call: NA
v_call: TRBV20-1
clone_size: many
j_call: TRBJ2-7
cdr3_aa: CPKGGEQYF
cdr3_nt: TGCCCGAAAGGCGGCGAGCAGTACTTC

d_call: TRBD1
v_call: TRBV12-3/TRBV12-4
clone_size: many
j_call: TRBJ1-2
cdr3_aa: CASSFGKTGVGYTF
cdr3_nt: TGTGCCAGCAGTTTTGGGAAGACAGGGGTTGGCTACACCTTC

d_call: TRBD2
v_call: TRBV19
clone_size: NA
j_call: TRBJ2-2
cdr3_aa: CASTTSGSPTGELFF
cdr3_nt: TGTGCCAGTACGACTAGCGGGAGCCCGACCGGGGAGCTGTTTTTT

d_call: NA
v_call: TRBV5-5
clone_size: many
j_call: TRBJ1-1
cdr3_aa: CASSLWENTEAFF
cdr3_nt: TGTGCCAGCAGCTTGTGGGAGAACACTGAAGCTTTCTTT

d_call: NA
v_call: TRBV19
clone_size: NA
j_call: TRBJ1-5
cdr3_aa: CASSIRQTNQPQHF
cdr3_nt: TGTGCCAGTAGTATCAGACAGACCAATCAGCCCCAGCATTTT

d_call: NA
v_call: TRBV24-1
clone_size: many
j_call: TRBJ2-2
cdr3_aa: CATSLRNTGELFF
cdr3_nt: TGTGCCACCAGTTTGCGGAACACCGGGGAGCTGTTTTTT

d_call: NA
v_call: TRBV6-2/TRBV6-3
clone_size: few
j_call: TRBJ2-1
cdr3_aa: CASTQGSREFF
cdr3_nt: TGTGCCAGCACCCAAGGAAGTAGGGAGTTCTTC

d_call: NA
v_call: TRBV28
clone_size: few
j_call: TRBJ2-1
cdr3_aa: CASSLMDWEQFF
cdr3_nt: TGTGCCAGCAGTTTAATGGACTGGGAGCAGTTCTTC

d_call: TRBD2
v_call: TRBV6-5
clone_size: few
j_call: TRBJ2-7
cdr3_aa: CASSYFLAGAYEQYF
cdr3_nt: TGTGCCAGCAGTTACTTCCTAGCGGGAGCCTACGAGCAGTACTTC

d_call: NA
v_call: TRBV18
clone_size: few
j_call: TRBJ1-5
cdr3_aa: CASSLDNRVLINQPQHF
cdr3_nt: TGTGCCAGCTCACTAGATAACAGGGTCTTGATCAATCAGCCCCAGCATTTT

d_call: NA
v_call: TRBV6-2/TRBV6-3
clone_size: NA
j_call: TRBJ2-3
cdr3_aa: CASSYSRGGTDTQYF
cdr3_nt: TGTGCCAGCAGTTACTCACGGGGCGGAACAGATACGCAGTATTTT

d_call: NA
v_call: TRBV14
clone_size: NA
j_call: TRBJ2-7
cdr3_aa: CASSLKEEDLYEQYF
cdr3_nt: TGTGCCAGCAGCCTGAAGGAGGAGGATCTATACGAGCAGTACTTC

d_call: NA
v_call: TRBV6-1
clone_size: NA
j_call: TRBJ1-6
cdr3_aa: CASSSKRSGLINSPLHF
cdr3_nt: TGTGCCAGCAGCTCAAAGAGGTCCGGACTGATCAATTCACCCCTCCACTTT

d_call: NA
v_call: TRBV27
clone_size: NA
j_call: TRBJ2-6
cdr3_aa: CASSFWRQAGANVLTF
cdr3_nt: TGTGCCAGCAGTTTTTGGAGACAGGCTGGGGCCAACGTCCTGACTTTC

d_call: TRBD2
v_call: TRBV5-1
clone_size: many
j_call: TRBJ2-1
cdr3_aa: CASSLGLAGENEQFF
cdr3_nt: TGCGCCAGCAGCTTGGGACTAGCGGGAGAAAATGAGCAGTTCTTC

d_call: TRBD1
v_call: TRBV3-1
clone_size: few
j_call: TRBJ2-5
cdr3_aa: CASSQGTGQTQYF
cdr3_nt: TGTGCCAGCAGCCAGGGGACAGGTCAGACCCAGTACTTC

d_call: NA
v_call: TRBV28
clone_size: many
j_call: TRBJ1-5
cdr3_aa: CASSSITGLNQPQHF
cdr3_nt: TGTGCCAGCAGTTCCATTACAGGGCTCAATCAGCCCCAGCATTTT

d_call: NA
v_call: TRBV6-5
clone_size: many
j_call: TRBJ1-1
cdr3_aa: CASSYSVQKRGYNTEAFF
cdr3_nt: TGTGCCAGCAGTTACTCTGTGCAGAAAAGGGGTTATAACACTGAAGCTTTCTTT

d_call: NA
v_call: TRBV10-2
clone_size: many
j_call: TRBJ2-3
cdr3_aa: CASSEYTGTDTQYF
cdr3_nt: TGCGCCAGCAGTGAGTACACAGGGACCGATACGCAGTATTTT

d_call: NA
v_call: TRBV19
clone_size: NA
j_call: TRBJ2-2
cdr3_aa: CASSIGVRLNTGELFF
cdr3_nt: TGTGCCAGTAGTATTGGAGTCAGGCTTAACACCGGGGAGCTGTTTTTT

d_call: TRBD1
v_call: TRBV28
clone_size: many
j_call: TRBJ2-7
cdr3_aa: CASSSDRGLYEQYF
cdr3_nt: TGTGCCAGCAGTTCCGACAGGGGGCTTTACGAGCAGTACTTC

d_call: TRBD2
v_call: TRBV6-1
clone_size: many
j_call: TRBJ2-7
cdr3_aa: CASSEREASGIYEQYF
cdr3_nt: TGTGCCAGCAGTGAACGGGAGGCTAGCGGGATCTACGAGCAGTACTTC

d_call: NA
v_call: TRBV6-2/TRBV6-3
clone_size: NA
j_call: TRBJ1-5
cdr3_aa: CASSYRAGSNQPQHF
cdr3_nt: TGTGCCAGCAGTTACCGAGCGGGGAGCAATCAGCCCCAGCATTTT

d_call: NA
v_call: TRBV11-2
clone_size: many
j_call: TRBJ2-2
cdr3_aa: CASSLEPITGELFF
cdr3_nt: TGTGCCAGCAGCTTAGAACCCATCACCGGGGAGCTGTTTTTT